This TCR beta chain appears in the sequencing data of a study of siplizumab effects on memory and regulatory T cells. Germline CDR1 and CDR2: SQVTM and ANQGSEA. CDR3 length: 16 amino acids. Losses at the gene ends were 4 bases for V and 2 bases for J; bases not matched to a gene: 4. The repertoire was sequenced with immunoSEQ multiplex PCR; TCRdb's copy has only in-frame clones and lacks some. Of approximately 110,000 clones listed, roughly 91% were seen once; the top ten hold 0.32%. V usage is TRBV29-1 and J usage is TRBJ2-2, with TRBD2 matching over 13 bases. The receptor comes from a human donor in good health. Material for sequencing was CD4+ T cells sorted from blood. CDR3 residues: CSVGRTSGRNTGELFF. CDR3 nucleotides: TGCAGCGTTGGAAGGACTAGCGGGAGAAACACCGGGGAGCTGTTTTTT.